This T cell receptor beta chain was recorded in a study of blood T cells in healthy people across ages. The germline CDR1 and CDR2 sequences are SGHTA and FQGNSA. The CDR3 runs to 12 residues. V shed 8 bases and J shed 3 bases, with 10 bases lying between them. General observations from the study: TCR beta diversity, measured per million T cells, fell in a roughly linear way with age.

The use of a sample-barcoded 5' primer and a J-beta primer mix characterized a second PCR of roughly 7 to 11 cycles. TCRdb called the 5' RACE reads again in MiXCR, with one record for every CDR3 protein. The table has roughly 700,000 distinct CDR3 sequences, around half seen once. Only a few counts were recorded for this clonotype. The antigen is unknown. Source material: blood. This TCR derives from a woman aged 60-70 years in good health. This rearrangement joins TRBV7-2 to TRBJ1-2; D remains ambiguous. Written as DNA, the CDR3 is TGTGCCAGCGCAAGCGAGTACTATGGCTACACCTTC. It specifies CASASEYYGYTF. Variable domain in full (rest from reference TRBV7-2 and TRBJ1-2): GAGVSQSPSNKVTEKGKDVELRCDPISGHTALYWYRQSLGQGLEFLIYFQGNSAPDKSGLPSDRFSAERTGGSVSTLTIQRTQQEDSAVYLCASASEYYGYTFGSGTRLTVV.